This T cell receptor beta chain was retrieved from a study of follicular helper T cells after annual influenza vaccination. Assay used: immunoSEQ multiplex PCR; TCRdb lists only in-frame clones, some missing. The sample has 6,500 or so clones, nearly 90% seen once. Regarding time point: 2015-2016 season, 7 days after influenza vaccination. Per time point, roughly 40-100 mL of blood was sampled. The CDR3 is 15 residues long. CDR1 and CDR2 from the germline V gene are SGHDT and YYEEEE. The V and J ends lost 1 base and 4 bases, in that order; junction bases with no gene match: 6. This chain joins TRBV5-6 and TRBJ2-3; 7 bases map to TRBD2. Sequenced material: CXCR5+ CD38- circulating T follicular helper cells from blood, taken 7 days after influenza vaccination. Sample subset: circulating Tfh, non-naive CD4+CXCR5+PD-1+ (ICOS+CD38+ or ICOS-CD38-). The TCR originated in an adult who received the influenza vaccine. CDR3 sequence (DNA): TGTGCCAGCAGCTTGTACGGGGGGAGGTCAGATACGCAGTATTTT. Protein: CASSLYGGRSDTQYF.